This T cell receptor beta chain derives from a study of human T cells and chemical hapten exposure. Across the study: The scalp of each patient received a weekly diphenylcyclopropenone dose for the full approximately 26-week study.

Individual cDNA molecules had unique molecular identifiers attached to them by the library. TCRdb re-derived calls from the RACE reads in MiXCR, one entry per CDR3 protein. The sample has 250,000 or so distinct CDR3 sequences, about 8.1% seen once. Germline values: CDR1 SGDLS, CDR2 YYNGEE. V shed 3 bases, J shed 6 bases, and the junction held 5 bases outside the gene matches. The CDR3 totals 15 residues. Time point described: pre-sensitization, week 0. Treatment in this sample: therapeutic diphenylcyclopropenone sensitization with weekly scalp DPC. Total RNA extraction was carried out from unfractionated whole blood.

The sequence came from a middle-aged woman with alopecia areata. Some clones in this sample may be carry-over from other donors' samples. The chain uses TRBV9 and TRBJ1-4; 10 bases are a match to TRBD1. The sequencing used whole blood, collected in connection with sensitization to the hapten diphenylcyclopropenone (DPC). CDR3 protein: CASSGQGAVDEKLFF. DNA of the CDR3: TGTGCCAGCAGCGGACAGGGGGCGGTTGATGAAAAACTGTTTTTT.